The 20 T cell receptor beta chains in this list originate from one sample, sequenced in a study of cytomegalovirus exposure and HLA in healthy donors. The PCR had 60 Vbeta and 13 Jbeta primers. Generated by immunoSEQ multiplex PCR, the TCRdb table keeps only in-frame clones and is missing some. The sample lists roughly 100,000 clones, more than 60% occurring once. What was sequenced was PBMCs. These TCRs come from a man aged 25 to 45 in good health and CMV-seronegative.

This clone has a single count. This sequence joins TRBV28 and TRBJ1-4, with 8 bases fitting TRBD1. The CDR3 is made up of 13 amino acids. With 7 bases clipped from V and 8 bases from J, the junction kept 6 bases outside the gene matches. Per germline, CDR1 MDHEN and CDR2 SYDVKM. CDR3 amino acids: CASKDRGWEKLFF. The CDR3 DNA reads as TGTGCCAGCAAAGACAGGGGTTGGGAAAAACTGTTTTTT.

This clone is a singleton in its sample. The chain employs TRBV30 and TRBJ2-5; D might be TRBD1 (5 bases). Per germline, CDR1 GTSNPN and CDR2 SVGIG (reference sequence). The length of the CDR3 is 14 residues. V lost 1 base and J lost 4, with 13 bases in between. DNA of the CDR3: TGTGCCTGGAGTGACCAGGGAAGGTTAGAGACCCAGTACTTC. This gives the protein CAWSDQGRLETQYF. Variable domain in full (rest from reference TRBV30 and TRBJ2-5): SQTIHQWPATLVQPVGSPLSLECTVEGTSNPNLYWYRQAAGRGLQLLFYSVGIGQISSEVPQNLSASRPQDRQFILSSKKLLLSDSGFYLCAWSDQGRLETQYFGPGTRLLVL.

The chain links TRBV9 to TRBJ1-5; D not resolved. This CDR3 has 14 residues. The germline V and J ends were trimmed by 3 bases and 5 bases, with 12 bases remaining between them. CDR1 is SGDLS and CDR2 is YYNGEE in the germline V gene. The CDR3 loop is CASSGPGADQPQHF. Written as DNA, the CDR3 is TGTGCCAGCAGCGGACCGGGAGCCGATCAGCCCCAGCATTTT. Together with reference TRBV9 and TRBJ1-5, the CDR3 gives the full variable domain: DSGVTQTPKHLITATGQRVTLRCSPRSGDLSVYWYQQSLDQGLQFLIQYYNGEERAKGNILERFSAQQFPDLHSELNLSSLELGDSALYFCASSGPGADQPQHFGDGTRLSIL.

The V call is TRBV10-1, the J call TRBJ2-5; 8 bases align to TRBD2. The CDR3 has 13 residues. Germline loops: CDR1 WNHNN, CDR2 SYGVQD (reference sequence). Germline trimming cut 4 bases from V and 3 bases from J; bases unmatched to any gene: 1. The CDR3 coding sequence is TGCGCCAGCAGTGGGGGACTAGAAGAGACCCAGTACTTC. Its protein product is CASSGGLEETQYF.

This clone has a single count. The V gene is TRBV18, the J gene TRBJ1-1, with D unclear. V was cut by 0 bases and J by 1 base, with 12 bases left in between. The germline V gene has CDR1 KGHSH and CDR2 LQKENI. This CDR3 is built from 16 residues. The CDR3 DNA follows: TGTGCCAGCTCACCACCGTCACGGGGTAGGAACACTGAAGCTTTCTTT. Translation gives CASSPPSRGRNTEAFF.

V is TRBV18 and J is TRBJ2-4; 7 bases map to TRBD1. The V gene's germline CDR1 is KGHSH and CDR2 LQKENI. With V trimmed by 4 bases and J by 1 base, 7 bases remained unmatched. The CDR3 runs 16 residues. In DNA, the CDR3 is TGTGCCAGCTCACAGGAACAGGGGATGGCCAAAAACATTCAGTACTTC. Protein: CASSQEQGMAKNIQYF.

The chain employs TRBV5-1 and TRBJ2-7, with D possibly TRBD1 on 6 matching bases. Trimming shortened V by 4 bases and J by 5 bases, and 16 bases separated the two germline ends. Germline loops: CDR1 SGHRS, CDR2 YFSETQ. The CDR3 extends over 14 amino acids. DNA of the CDR3: TGCGCCAGCAGCGAACCCGGACAGTTCGACGAGCAGTACTTC. Its protein is CASSEPGQFDEQYF.

The V and J genes are TRBV9 and TRBJ1-4; D may be TRBD1 (6 bases). The length of the CDR3 is 15 residues. Germline V gene data show CDR1 as SGDLS and CDR2 as YYNGEE. V gave up 7 bases and J gave up 3 bases, with 16 bases separating them. The DNA of the CDR3 is TGTGCCAGCGCCCATGGGGGGGCGGCTAATGAAAAACTGTTTTTT. This translates into CASAHGGAANEKLFF.

V is TRBV5-8 and J is TRBJ2-5; the match to TRBD1 covers 8 bases. The J segment lost 4 bases and the V segment lost 4 bases, leaving 6 bases of the junction unmatched. The CDR3 is made up of 14 amino acids. Germline V CDR1 and CDR2: SGHTS, YDEGEE. The CDR3 spells CASSPGQVGETQYF. Written as DNA, the CDR3 is TGTGCCAGCAGCCCGGGACAGGTGGGAGAGACCCAGTACTTC.

The gene calls are TRBV19 and TRBJ1-6; D not resolved. The germline V gene has CDR1 LNHDA and CDR2 SQIVND (reference sequence). The CDR3 consists of 17 residues. Deletions cut 1 base from V and 8 bases from J, with 18 bases between. The CDR3 loop reads CASSIGALGGRHSPLHF. The CDR3 region has the DNA TGTGCCAGTAGTATAGGGGCACTGGGAGGTCGTCATTCACCCCTCCACTTT.

Here the CDR3 reads CASSPMGQGVSYNSPLHF. CDR3 DNA sequence: TGTGCCAGCAGCCCAATGGGACAGGGGGTCTCCTATAATTCACCCCTCCACTTT. The V call is TRBV9, the J call TRBJ1-6, with 11 bases lining up with TRBD1. The CDR3 has 18 residues. Per the germline V gene, CDR1 is SGDLS and CDR2 is YYNGEE. V dropped 4 bases and J dropped 0; count of bases not matched to a gene: 6.

V usage is TRBV28 and J usage is TRBJ2-1; D unclear. V gave up 7 bases and J gave up 7 bases, with 2 bases separating them. This CDR3 contains 9 residues. The germline CDR1 and CDR2 sequences are MDHEN and SYDVKM. In nucleotides, the CDR3 is TGTGCCAGCATAAATGAGCAGTTCTTC. Translation gives CASINEQFF. The entire variable domain, with the rest obtained from reference TRBV28 and TRBJ2-1, is as follows: DVKVTQSSRYLVKRTGEKVFLECVQDMDHENMFWYRQDPGLGLRLIYFSYDVKMKEKGDIPEGYSVSREKKERFSLILESASTNQTSMYLCASINEQFFGPGTRLTVL.

V is TRBV7-2 and J is TRBJ1-6; no definite D call. Per the germline V gene, CDR1 is SGHTA and CDR2 is FQGNSA. The germline V and J ends were trimmed by 3 bases and 7 bases, with 10 bases remaining between them. The CDR3 loop spans 14 amino acids. The CDR3, as DNA: TGTGCCAGCAGCTTCGGGGTTCAGAATTCACCCCTCCACTTT. It codes for CASSFGVQNSPLHF.

V is TRBV2 and J is TRBJ1-2; 7 bases are a match to TRBD1. CDR3 length equals 18 residues. In germline, CDR1 is SNHLY, CDR2 FYNNEI. Losses at the gene ends were 6 bases for V and 7 bases for J; bases not matched to a gene: 23. CDR3 in DNA: TGTGCCAGCAGAGAATCAATTCTTGCCCAGGGGGGAAGAGGTGGCTACACCTTC. It translates to CASRESILAQGGRGGYTF.

V and J are TRBV11-1 and TRBJ2-7; D gene ambiguous. From germline, CDR1 is SGHAT and CDR2 FQDESV (reference sequence). The germline V and J ends were trimmed by 1 base and 5 bases, with 12 bases remaining between them. The CDR3 runs 14 residues. This chain's CDR3 is CASSLVLESDEQYF. The DNA for the CDR3 is TGTGCCAGCAGCTTAGTTTTGGAGAGCGACGAGCAGTACTTC.

This clone was seen only once. The chain's CDR3 is CASSWTATNEKLFF. CDR3 sequence (DNA): TGTGCCAGCAGTTGGACAGCAACTAATGAAAAACTGTTTTTT. The J gene is TRBJ1-4, the V gene TRBV28, with D possibly being TRBD1 (6 bases). The CDR3 runs to 14 residues. CDR1 and CDR2 (germline): MDHEN, SYDVKM. The V gene lost 4 bases and the J gene lost 0 bases, with 6 bases spanning the gap.

The rearrangement uses TRBV30 and TRBJ1-5, with 7 bases fitting TRBD1. Per the germline V gene, CDR1 is GTSNPN and CDR2 is SVGIG (reference sequence). The CDR3 totals 14 residues. V shed 1 base, J shed 3 bases, and the junction held 3 bases outside the gene matches. The chain's CDR3 is CAWSGRGNNQPQHF. CDR3 coding DNA: TGTGCCTGGAGTGGCAGGGGGAACAATCAGCCCCAGCATTTT.

This clone was observed a few times. The chain's CDR3 is CASRWLGDYGYTF. CDR3 DNA sequence: TGTGCCAGCCGATGGTTGGGAGACTATGGCTACACCTTC. The chain joins TRBV2 to TRBJ1-2; D gene ambiguous. V lost 8 bases and J 3 bases, leaving 13 bases between the germline ends. This CDR3 spans 13 amino acids. Germline V gene sequence: CDR1 SNHLY, CDR2 FYNNEI. Full variable domain (rest looked up from reference TRBV2 and TRBJ1-2): EPEVTQTPSHQVTQMGQEVILRCVPISNHLYFYWYRQILGQKVEFLVSFYNNEISEKSEIFDDQFSVERPDGSNFTLKIRSTKLEDSAMYFCASRWLGDYGYTFGSGTRLTVV.

The table lists this clone with a count of one. The chain recombines TRBV2 with TRBJ2-7; TRBD2 agrees at 9 bases. V lost 5 bases to trimming and J lost 5 bases; unmatched junction nucleotides: 10. The CDR3 loop spans 15 amino acids. CDR1 is SNHLY and CDR2 is FYNNEI in the germline V gene. The CDR3 loop reads CASSFRGSGSHEQYF. The CDR3 region has the DNA TGTGCCAGCAGTTTCCGGGGTAGCGGGAGTCACGAGCAGTACTTC.

V is TRBV28 and J is TRBJ2-6; 7 nucleotides agree with TRBD1. CDR3 length: 15 amino acids. The germline CDR1 and CDR2 sequences are MDHEN and SYDVKM. With 10 bases clipped from V and 0 bases from J, the junction kept 6 bases outside the gene matches. The CDR3: CATSGQTSGANVLTF. Here the CDR3 DNA reads TGTGCCACCTCGGGACAGACCTCTGGGGCCAACGTCCTGACTTTC.